These T cell receptor beta chains were read from a single sample in a study of shared clonotypes between healthy human individuals. TCRdb's table, derived via immunoSEQ multiplex PCR, lists solely in-frame clones and lacks some. The sample has roughly 2 million clones; about 95% are singletons. The sequenced sample was naive CD8+ T cells sorted from blood. These receptors were obtained from a man between 18 and 29 years old in good health. Each CDR3 is given with its conserved first and last residue. D genes are given only for firm matches. Clone size is not always given. Where it is, it says once, few, many or a class for expanded clones.

D	J	size	V	CDR3	DNA
NA	TRBJ2-7	once	TRBV7-8	CASSLLRGWTYEQYF	TGTGCCAGCAGCTTGCTACGGGGTTGGACCTACGAGCAGTACTTC
NA	TRBJ2-7	once	TRBV28	CASSLPPLTDPIYEQYF	TGTGCCAGCAGTTTACCCCCCCTGACAGACCCTATCTACGAGCAGTACTTC
TRBD1	TRBJ2-2	once	TRBV28	CASSWTGGTGELFF	TGTGCCAGCAGTTGGACAGGGGGCACCGGGGAGCTGTTTTTT
TRBD1	TRBJ1-1	NA	TRBV19	CASSPPRGDTEAFF	TGTGCCAGTAGTCCCCCCAGGGGGGACACTGAAGCTTTCTTT
NA	TRBJ2-7	NA	TRBV9	CASSVAGTGDEQYF	TGTGCCAGCAGCGTAGCTGGGACTGGGGACGAGCAGTACTTC
TRBD1	TRBJ1-2	NA	TRBV14	CASSQSGQARDYGYTF	TGTGCCAGCAGCCAATCGGGACAGGCTAGAGACTATGGCTACACCTTC
NA	TRBJ2-3	NA	TRBV29-1	CSVPEGGGTDTQYF	TGCAGCGTACCCGAGGGGGGAGGCACAGATACGCAGTATTTT
TRBD2	TRBJ2-3	NA	TRBV7-8	CASSLVLAGLAGDGVFTDTQYF	TGTGCCAGCAGCTTAGTTCTAGCTGGACTAGCGGGAGACGGGGTATTTACAGATACGCAGTATTTT
NA	TRBJ1-1	NA	TRBV5-1	CASSLFALEGAEAFF	TGCGCCAGCAGCTTGTTTGCTTTAGAGGGGGCTGAAGCTTTCTTT
TRBD1	TRBJ1-2	NA	TRBV2	CASSERGLANYGYTF	TGTGCCAGCAGTGAGAGGGGGCTGGCTAACTATGGCTACACCTTC
TRBD2	TRBJ2-3	NA	TRBV5-1	CASSLEPSGGVGDTQYF	TGCGCCAGCAGCTTAGAGCCTAGCGGGGGGGTTGGAGATACGCAGTATTTT
TRBD2	TRBJ2-2	NA	TRBV7-9	CAGSLTSGRGTGELFF	TGTGCCGGCAGCTTAACTAGCGGGCGGGGAACCGGGGAGCTGTTTTTT
TRBD1	TRBJ2-7	NA	TRBV2	CASLEGQGATYEQYF	TGTGCCAGCCTGGAGGGACAGGGGGCGACCTACGAGCAGTACTTC
NA	TRBJ2-1	NA	TRBV29-1	CSVVLGQSSYNEQFF	TGCAGCGTTGTCCTCGGGCAATCCTCCTACAATGAGCAGTTCTTC
NA	TRBJ2-3	NA	TRBV19	CASSNIQAGTDTQYF	TGTGCCAGTAGTAACATACAGGCTGGCACAGATACGCAGTATTTT
NA	TRBJ2-5	NA	TRBV29-1	CSARTYQETQYF	TGCAGCGCCAGGACATATCAAGAGACCCAGTACTTC
TRBD1	TRBJ1-4	NA	TRBV4-1	CASSQARTGWNEKLFF	TGCGCCAGCAGCCAAGCCCGGACAGGGTGGAATGAAAAACTGTTTTTT
NA	TRBJ2-3	NA	TRBV27	CASSLATRDTQYF	TGTGCCAGCAGTTTAGCAACGCGAGATACGCAGTATTTT
NA	TRBJ2-5	NA	TRBV5-1	CASSPVDSRETQYF	TGCGCCAGCAGCCCTGTAGACTCCAGGGAGACCCAGTACTTC
TRBD1	TRBJ1-2	NA	TRBV9	CASSEGDRVGYGYTF	TGTGCCAGCAGCGAGGGGGACAGGGTTGGCTATGGCTACACCTTC
NA	TRBJ2-7	NA	TRBV4-3	CASSQGLEGALSYEQYF	TGCGCCAGCAGCCAAGGGTTGGAGGGGGCGCTTAGCTACGAGCAGTACTTC
TRBD1	TRBJ1-2	NA	TRBV28	CASSFRTGESYTF	TGTGCCAGCAGTTTTAGGACAGGGGAAAGCTACACCTTC
NA	TRBJ1-1	once	TRBV6-5	CASSYGIDRIYTEAFF	TGTGCCAGCAGTTATGGTATCGACAGAATCTACACTGAAGCTTTCTTT
NA	TRBJ1-6	NA	TRBV6-1	CASSEAKGPSSYNSPLHF	TGTGCCAGCAGTGAAGCGAAGGGACCTAGCTCCTATAATTCACCCCTCCACTTT
NA	TRBJ2-7	NA	TRBV7-9	CASTLGGDRLYEQYF	TGTGCCAGCACCTTGGGTGGGGATCGACTCTACGAGCAGTACTTC
TRBD1	TRBJ1-4	NA	TRBV14	CASSWDRPNEKLFF	TGTGCCAGCAGCTGGGACAGGCCAAATGAAAAACTGTTTTTT
NA	TRBJ2-7	NA	TRBV29-1	CSVEEQTYEQYF	TGCAGCGTTGAAGAACAGACATACGAGCAGTACTTC
NA	TRBJ2-3	NA	TRBV11-3	CASSTGDTDTQYF	TGTGCCAGCAGCACGGGGGACACAGATACGCAGTATTTT
NA	TRBJ1-2	few	TRBV19	CASSKGYSVNYGYTF	TGTGCCAGTAGTAAAGGGTATAGCGTTAACTATGGCTACACCTTC
TRBD1	TRBJ1-3	NA	TRBV9	CASSALQGATGNTIYF	TGTGCCAGCAGCGCCCTACAGGGGGCGACTGGAAACACCATATATTTT
NA	TRBJ2-1	NA	TRBV29-1	CSVESNEQFF	TGCAGCGTTGAAAGCAATGAGCAGTTCTTC
NA	TRBJ2-3	NA	TRBV7-9	CASSIGVYDTDTQYF	TGTGCCAGCAGCATAGGGGTGTATGACACAGATACGCAGTATTTT
NA	TRBJ2-3	NA	TRBV4-3	CASSRYGQYTDTQYF	TGCGCCAGCAGCCGATACGGACAGTACACAGATACGCAGTATTTT
NA	TRBJ2-5	NA	TRBV28	CASSRTPSNQETQYF	TGTGCCAGCAGTCGGACACCAAGTAACCAAGAGACCCAGTACTTC
NA	TRBJ2-7	NA	TRBV11-2	CASSLAVSYEQYF	TGTGCCAGCAGCTTAGCGGTCTCCTACGAGCAGTACTTC
TRBD1	TRBJ1-1	once	TRBV9	CASSVDAGGNTEAFF	TGTGCCAGCAGCGTAGACGCAGGGGGGAACACTGAAGCTTTCTTT
NA	TRBJ1-6	NA	TRBV5-6	CASSRPSNRDGSNSPLHF	TGTGCCAGCAGCCGTCCCTCAAACAGGGACGGTTCGAATTCACCCCTCCACTTT
NA	TRBJ1-4	NA	TRBV5-5	CASSPDRLGEKLFF	TGTGCCAGCAGCCCCGACAGGTTGGGAGAAAAACTGTTTTTT
NA	TRBJ2-7	NA	TRBV5-1	CASSLVGGAVEEQYF	TGCGCCAGCAGCTTAGTTGGGGGGGCGGTAGAAGAGCAGTACTTC
TRBD1	TRBJ2-6	NA	TRBV6-5	CASSSTGFGANVLTF	TGTGCCAGCAGTTCGACAGGGTTTGGGGCCAACGTCCTGACTTTC
NA	TRBJ2-7	NA	TRBV13	CASSLSQGRYEQYF	TGTGCCAGCAGCTTATCGCAGGGGAGGTACGAGCAGTACTTC
NA	TRBJ2-1	NA	TRBV7-3	CASSLAKGEQFF	TGTGCCAGCAGCCTCGCGAAGGGTGAGCAGTTCTTC
TRBD2	TRBJ2-3	NA	TRBV10-1	CASSDPGSGSDTQYF	TGCGCCAGCAGTGACCCTGGTAGCGGGAGTGATACGCAGTATTTT
NA	TRBJ2-7	NA	TRBV1	CTSSQDPYEQYF	TGCACCAGCAGCCAAGACCCTTACGAGCAGTACTTC
TRBD1	TRBJ2-7	NA	TRBV7-9	CASSSADRFLYEQYF	TGTGCCAGCAGCTCAGCGGACAGGTTCCTTTACGAGCAGTACTTC
NA	TRBJ2-1	NA	TRBV5-6	CASSFGLGGNEQFF	TGTGCCAGCAGTTTCGGACTAGGGGGGAATGAGCAGTTCTTC
NA	TRBJ1-2	NA	TRBV4-3	CASSQDVRVDGVFYGYTF	TGCGCCAGCAGCCAAGACGTTCGGGTGGATGGGGTATTCTATGGCTACACCTTC
NA	TRBJ2-2	NA	TRBV19	CASSATGELFF	TGTGCCAGTAGCGCCACCGGGGAGCTGTTTTTT
NA	TRBJ1-1	NA	TRBV4-1	CASSQGARGNTEAFF	TGCGCCAGCAGTCAAGGGGCCAGGGGGAACACTGAAGCTTTCTTT
NA	TRBJ1-5	NA	TRBV9	CASSVAGNSNQPQHF	TGTGCCAGCAGCGTAGCGGGAAATAGCAATCAGCCCCAGCATTTT
TRBD2	TRBJ2-7	NA	TRBV7-9	CASSLLAGTTYEQYF	TGTGCCAGCAGCTTACTAGCGGGGACCACCTACGAGCAGTACTTC
TRBD1	TRBJ2-1	NA	TRBV10-1	CASSEYPGQGQFF	TGCGCCAGCAGTGAGTACCCTGGACAGGGGCAGTTCTTC
TRBD2	TRBJ2-3	NA	TRBV9	CASSVDGTSGRSTDTQYF	TGTGCCAGCAGCGTAGATGGGACTAGCGGGAGGAGCACAGATACGCAGTATTTT